This T cell receptor beta chain emerged from a study of blood T cell repertoires in COVID-19. In the study overall: Sample material is recorded as cDNA or gDNA derived from T cells, B-cell-depleted T cells, or PBMCs.

Profiling relied on immunoSEQ multiplex PCR, and the TCRdb table lists in-frame clones only, not all of them. The sample includes under 450,000 clones, 65% to 90% of them seen just once. This clone was observed a single time. After removal of 1 base from V and 1 base from J, the junction contained 12 bases not matched to a gene. The CDR3 consists of 18 residues. The germline V gene encodes CDR1 LGHNT and CDR2 FRNRAP. Seattle cases were enrolled at active infection and followed longitudinally. The origin of this receptor is a woman between 55 and 75 years old with COVID-19, enrolled during active disease. Sequencing was done on a sample of peripheral blood. The gene calls are TRBV12-5 and TRBJ2-7, with TRBD1 matching over 8 bases. CDR3 loop: CASGLEHEWTGRSYEQYF. CDR3 nucleotides: TGTGCTAGTGGTTTGGAGCACGAGTGGACAGGGCGATCCTACGAGCAGTACTTC.